The T cell receptor (beta chain) described here comes from a study of blood T cell repertoires in COVID-19. Clones were read by immunoSEQ multiplex PCR, and TCRdb kept only the in-frame ones, dropping some. The sample gives 150,000 to 200,000 clones, 60% to 80% of which show up once; about 3% is in the top ten. The CDR3 totals 14 residues. The germline CDR1 and CDR2 sequences are SGHTS and YDEGEE. With V trimmed by 0 bases and J by 2 bases, 2 bases remained unmatched. Sequencing was performed on peripheral blood. The genes are TRBV5-8 and TRBJ2-7; 7 bases are shared with TRBD1. This TCR was recovered from a man aged 70 or older with acute or convalescent COVID-19. CDR3 in amino acids: CASSLEGATYEQYF. The DNA for the CDR3 is TGTGCCAGCAGCTTGGAGGGGGCGACCTACGAGCAGTACTTC.